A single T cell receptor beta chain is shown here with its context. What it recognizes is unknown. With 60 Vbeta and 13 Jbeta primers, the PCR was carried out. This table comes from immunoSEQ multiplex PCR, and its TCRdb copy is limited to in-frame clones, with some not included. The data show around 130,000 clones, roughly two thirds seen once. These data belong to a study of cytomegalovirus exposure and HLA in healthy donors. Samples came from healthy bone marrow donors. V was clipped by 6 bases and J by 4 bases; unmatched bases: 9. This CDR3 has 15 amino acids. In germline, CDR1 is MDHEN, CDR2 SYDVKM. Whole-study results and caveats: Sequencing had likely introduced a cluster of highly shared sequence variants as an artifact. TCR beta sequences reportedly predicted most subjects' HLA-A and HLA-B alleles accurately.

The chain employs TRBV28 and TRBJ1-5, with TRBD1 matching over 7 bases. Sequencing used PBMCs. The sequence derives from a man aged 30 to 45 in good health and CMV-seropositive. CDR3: CASSIGQAKNQPQHF. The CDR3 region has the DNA TGTGCCAGCAGCATCGGACAGGCTAAAAATCAGCCCCAGCATTTT.